Listed below are T cell receptor beta chains from one sample, sequenced in a study of shared clonotypes between healthy human individuals. The repertoire was sequenced with immunoSEQ multiplex PCR; TCRdb's copy has only in-frame clones and lacks some. The sample records around 2,000,000 clones, around 93% being singletons. The sample taken for sequencing was naive CD8+ T cells from PBMCs. These receptors were collected from a man younger than 30 in good health. Some clones in this sample may be carry-over from other donors' samples. CDR3s include the opening cysteine and the closing phenylalanine or tryptophan. D genes are given only for firm matches. Clone size appears in some rows only: once, few, many, or a class for an expanded clone.

>TRBJ1-3|-|TRBV19|-
TGTGCCAGTAGTTGGGCCGGAGGAAACACCATATATTTT
CASSWAGGNTIYF
>TRBJ2-5|once|TRBV11-2|TRBD2
TGTGCCAGCAGCTCCGCCGGGACCCGGGGGGAAGAGACCCAGTACTTC
CASSSAGTRGEETQYF
>TRBJ2-1|-|TRBV27|TRBD2
TGTGCCAGCAGTTCCCCGGGACTAGCGGGAGGGCCGAAGCAGTTCTTC
CASSSPGLAGGPKQFF
>TRBJ2-7|-|TRBV27|-
TGTGCCAGCAGTCCTTCGACAGGTCCCGTTTCCTACGAGCAGTACTTC
CASSPSTGPVSYEQYF
>TRBJ2-7|-|TRBV27|-
TGTGCCAGCAGTTCAGGGGACGGAGCCTCCTACGAGCAGTACTTC
CASSSGDGASYEQYF
>TRBJ2-2|-|TRBV7-2|-
TGTGCCAGCATCAAAATTAGGGAGCTGTTTTTT
CASIKIRELFF
>TRBJ2-2|-|TRBV6-5|-
TGTGCCAGCAGTTCTACAGGGCCTTGGGGAGGGGAGCTGTTTTTT
CASSSTGPWGGELFF
>TRBJ1-5|-|TRBV7-9|-
TGTGTCAGCAGTGGGGGCGAGAGCAATCAGCCCCAGCATTTT
CVSSGGESNQPQHF
>TRBJ2-3|-|TRBV7-6|-
TGTGCCAGCAGCCGAGGCCTACGGGGCGGGGCGGTCACAGATACGCAGTATTTT
CASSRGLRGGAVTDTQYF
>TRBJ2-3|-|TRBV29-1|TRBD2
TGCAGCGTTGTTGGGTTCTCCGGTGCGGGAGCGACCACAGATACGCAGTATTTT
CSVVGFSGAGATTDTQYF
>TRBJ2-2|-|TRBV27|-
TGTGCCAGCAGAAGCCTAACAGGACCCGGGGAGCTGTTTTTT
CASRSLTGPGELFF